This T cell receptor (beta chain) was documented in a study of T cell responses to AZD1222 COVID-19 vaccine. Overall study findings and caveats: Spike-wide coverage was observed for vaccine-associated CD4 TCRs, with dominant responses at 160-218 and 743-854. Baseline serostatus was positive in only a handful of AZD1222 recipients.

The method was immunoSEQ multiplex PCR; TCRdb's version includes in-frame clones alone and lacks a portion of them. The table shows 72,000 or so clones, with about 89% occurring only once. This clone was counted a few times. Antigen specificity is unknown. The CDR3 length is 14 residues. V was pared by 0 bases and J by 4 bases, with 10 bases between. Per the germline V gene, CDR1 is SGHRS and CDR2 is YFSETQ. This receptor was identified in an adult who received the AZD1222 COVID-19 vaccine. The sequences come from peripheral blood, collected 28 days after the second AZD1222 dose. The J gene is TRBJ1-2, the V gene TRBV5-1, with D unclear. CDR3 residues: CASSLDSSGYGYTF. The CDR3 coding sequence is TGCGCCAGCAGCTTGGACTCGTCGGGCTATGGCTACACCTTC.